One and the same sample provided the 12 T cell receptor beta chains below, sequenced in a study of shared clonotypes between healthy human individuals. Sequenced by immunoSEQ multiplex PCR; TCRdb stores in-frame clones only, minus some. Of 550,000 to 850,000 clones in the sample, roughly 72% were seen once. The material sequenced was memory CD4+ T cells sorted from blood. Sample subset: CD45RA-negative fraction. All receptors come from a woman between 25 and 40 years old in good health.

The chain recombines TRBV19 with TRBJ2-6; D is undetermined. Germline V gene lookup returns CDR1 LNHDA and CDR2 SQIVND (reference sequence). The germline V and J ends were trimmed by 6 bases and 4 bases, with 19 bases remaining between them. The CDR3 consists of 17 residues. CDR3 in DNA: TGTGCCAGTAGCAAAGACCACCAGGCCACCGGGGCCAACGTCCTGACTTTC. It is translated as CASSKDHQATGANVLTF.

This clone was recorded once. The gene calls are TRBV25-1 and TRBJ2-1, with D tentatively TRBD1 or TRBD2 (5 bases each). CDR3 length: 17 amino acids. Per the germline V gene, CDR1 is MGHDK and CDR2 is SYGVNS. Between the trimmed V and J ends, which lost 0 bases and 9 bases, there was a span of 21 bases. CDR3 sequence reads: CASSEYKGTYFVGEQFF. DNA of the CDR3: TGTGCCAGCAGTGAATATAAGGGGACGTACTTCGTCGGTGAGCAGTTCTTC.

CDR3 coding DNA: TGTGCCAGCAGTGCTTCGGCAGATGGAAACACCATATATTTT. This translates into CASSASADGNTIYF. V gene TRBV2 combines with J gene TRBJ1-3; no reliable D call. This CDR3 spans 14 amino acids. Trimming took off 4 bases at V and 3 bases at J, with 10 bases between the two ends. From germline, CDR1 is SNHLY and CDR2 FYNNEI.

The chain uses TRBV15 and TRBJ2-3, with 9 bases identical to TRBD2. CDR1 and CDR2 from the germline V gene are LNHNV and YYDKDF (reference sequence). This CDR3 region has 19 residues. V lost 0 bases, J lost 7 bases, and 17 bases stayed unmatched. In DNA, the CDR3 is TGTGCCACCAGCAGAGATGGATGGATGGGACTAGCCGGCTTGCATACGCAGTATTTT. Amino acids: CATSRDGWMGLAGLHTQYF. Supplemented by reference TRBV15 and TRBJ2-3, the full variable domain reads DAMVIQNPRYQVTQFGKPVTLSCSQTLNHNVMYWYQQKSSQAPKLLFHYYDKDFNNEADTPDNFQSRRPNTSFCFLDIRSPGLGDTAMYLCATSRDGWMGLAGLHTQYFGPGTRLTVL.

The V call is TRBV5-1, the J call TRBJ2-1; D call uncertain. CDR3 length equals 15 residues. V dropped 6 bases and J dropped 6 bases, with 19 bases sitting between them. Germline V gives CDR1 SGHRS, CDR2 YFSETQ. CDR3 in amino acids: CASTPLEISPNEQFF. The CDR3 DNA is TGCGCCAGCACCCCTCTAGAAATATCCCCCAATGAGCAGTTCTTC.

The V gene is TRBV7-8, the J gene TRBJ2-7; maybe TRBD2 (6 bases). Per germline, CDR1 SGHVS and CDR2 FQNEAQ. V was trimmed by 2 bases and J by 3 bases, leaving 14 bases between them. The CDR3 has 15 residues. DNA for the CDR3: TGTGCCAGCAGCTTATACGTGGGCGGGGTCTACGAGCAGTACTTC. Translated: CASSLYVGGVYEQYF.

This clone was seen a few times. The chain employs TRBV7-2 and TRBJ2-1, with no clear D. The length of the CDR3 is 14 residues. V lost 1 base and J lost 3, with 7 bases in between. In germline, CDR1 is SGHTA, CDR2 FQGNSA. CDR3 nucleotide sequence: TGTGCCAGCAGCTTAGGAGTGGGCTACAATGAGCAGTTCTTC. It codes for CASSLGVGYNEQFF.

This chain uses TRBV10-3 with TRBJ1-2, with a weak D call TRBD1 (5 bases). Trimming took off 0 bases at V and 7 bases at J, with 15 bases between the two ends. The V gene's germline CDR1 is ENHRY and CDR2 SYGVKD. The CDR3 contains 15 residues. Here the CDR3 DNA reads TGTGCCATCAGTGAGTCGAGCCAGGGAAGTGTTGGCTACACCTTC. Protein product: CAISESSQGSVGYTF.

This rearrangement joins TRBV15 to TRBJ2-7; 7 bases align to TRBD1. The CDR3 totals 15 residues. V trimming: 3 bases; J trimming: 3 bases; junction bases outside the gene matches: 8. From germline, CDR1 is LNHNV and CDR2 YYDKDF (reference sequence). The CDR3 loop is CATSRMTGRGYEQYF. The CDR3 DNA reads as TGTGCCACCAGCAGGATGACAGGGAGAGGCTACGAGCAGTACTTC.

CDR3 loop: CASSFGKYQPQHF. CDR3 sequence (DNA): TGTGCCAGCAGTTTCGGCAAATATCAGCCCCAGCATTTT. The chain uses TRBV28 and TRBJ1-5; D unclear. Trimming took 3 bases from V and 5 from J, leaving 8 bases between them. Germline V gene lookup returns CDR1 MDHEN and CDR2 SYDVKM. The CDR3 has 13 residues.

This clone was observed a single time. For the CDR3, the DNA is TGCGCCAGCAGCTCCTCTGCGAGGAACACCGGGGAGCTGTTTTTT. It specifies CASSSSARNTGELFF. This chain joins TRBV5-1 and TRBJ2-2; D is undetermined. The CDR3 covers 15 residues. Germline loops: CDR1 SGHRS, CDR2 YFSETQ. Trimming shortened V by 3 bases and J by 1 base, and 10 bases separated the two germline ends. Combining the CDR3 with reference TRBV5-1 and TRBJ2-2 gives the whole variable domain KAGVTQTPRYLIKTRGQQVTLSCSPISGHRSVSWYQQTPGQGLQFLFEYFSETQRNKGNFPGRFSGRQFSNSRSEMNVSTLELGDSALYLCASSSSARNTGELFFGEGSRLTVL.

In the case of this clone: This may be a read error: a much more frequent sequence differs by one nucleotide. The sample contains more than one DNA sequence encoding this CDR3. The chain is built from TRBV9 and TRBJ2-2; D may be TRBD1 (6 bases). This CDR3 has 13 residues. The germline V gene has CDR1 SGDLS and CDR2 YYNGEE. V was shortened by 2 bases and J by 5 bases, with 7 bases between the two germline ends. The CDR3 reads CASSVQGTGELFF. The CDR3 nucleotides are TGTGCCAGCAGCGTTCAGGGGACCGGGGAGCTGTTTTTT.